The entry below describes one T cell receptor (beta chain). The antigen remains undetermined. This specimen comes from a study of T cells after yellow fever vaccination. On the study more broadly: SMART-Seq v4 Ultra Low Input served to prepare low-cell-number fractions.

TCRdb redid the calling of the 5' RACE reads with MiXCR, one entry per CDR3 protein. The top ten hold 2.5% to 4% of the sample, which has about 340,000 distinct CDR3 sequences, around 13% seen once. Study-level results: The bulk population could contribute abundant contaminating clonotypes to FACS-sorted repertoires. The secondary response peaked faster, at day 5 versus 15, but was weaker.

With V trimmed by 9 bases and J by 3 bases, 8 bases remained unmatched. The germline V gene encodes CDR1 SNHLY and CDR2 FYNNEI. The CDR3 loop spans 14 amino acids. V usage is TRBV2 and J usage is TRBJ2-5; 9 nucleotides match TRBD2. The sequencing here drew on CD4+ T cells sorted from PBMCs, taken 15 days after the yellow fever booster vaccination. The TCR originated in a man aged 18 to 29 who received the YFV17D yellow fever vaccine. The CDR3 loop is CARRGRLAEETQYF. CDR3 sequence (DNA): TGTGCCAGACGGGGGAGACTAGCGGAAGAGACCCAGTACTTC.